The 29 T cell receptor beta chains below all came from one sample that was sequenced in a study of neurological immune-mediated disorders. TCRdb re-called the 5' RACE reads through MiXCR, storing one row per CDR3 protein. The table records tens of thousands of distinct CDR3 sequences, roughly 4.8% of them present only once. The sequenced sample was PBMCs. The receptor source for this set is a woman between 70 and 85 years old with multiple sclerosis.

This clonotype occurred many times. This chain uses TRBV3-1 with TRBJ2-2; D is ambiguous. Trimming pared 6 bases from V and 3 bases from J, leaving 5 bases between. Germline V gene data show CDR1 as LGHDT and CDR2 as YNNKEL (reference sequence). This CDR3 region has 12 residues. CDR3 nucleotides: TGTGCCAGCAGACCGTACACCGGGGAGCTGTTTTTT. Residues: CASRPYTGELFF.

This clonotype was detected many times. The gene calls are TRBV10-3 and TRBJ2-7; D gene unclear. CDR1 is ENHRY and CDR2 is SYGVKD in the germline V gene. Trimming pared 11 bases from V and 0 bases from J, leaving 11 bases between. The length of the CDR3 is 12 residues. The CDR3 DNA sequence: TGTGCCGCTTCTCGCACCTCCTACGAGCAGTACTTC. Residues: CAASRTSYEQYF.

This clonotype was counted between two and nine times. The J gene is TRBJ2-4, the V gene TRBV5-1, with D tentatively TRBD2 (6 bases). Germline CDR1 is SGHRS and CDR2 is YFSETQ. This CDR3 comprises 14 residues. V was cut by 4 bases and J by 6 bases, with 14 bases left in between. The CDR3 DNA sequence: TGCGCCAGCAGCCCCAGCGTGGGGGGAAACATTCAGTACTTC. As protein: CASSPSVGGNIQYF.

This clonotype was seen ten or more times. In DNA, the CDR3 is TGTGCCAGCAGCCAAGGTCGAGACGGCTATGGCTACACCTTC. Its translation is CASSQGRDGYGYTF. The chain joins TRBV3-1 to TRBJ1-2; D is uncertain. Germline V CDR1 and CDR2: LGHDT, YNNKEL (reference sequence). V dropped 1 base and J dropped 4 bases, with 10 bases sitting between them. The CDR3 is made up of 14 amino acids.

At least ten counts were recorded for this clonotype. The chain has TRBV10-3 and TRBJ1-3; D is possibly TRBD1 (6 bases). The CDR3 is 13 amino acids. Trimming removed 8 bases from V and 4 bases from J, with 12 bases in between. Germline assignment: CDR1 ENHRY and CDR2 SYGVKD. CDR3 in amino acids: CAIQGGQGNTIYF. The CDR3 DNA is TGTGCCATCCAAGGGGGGCAGGGAAACACCATATATTTT.

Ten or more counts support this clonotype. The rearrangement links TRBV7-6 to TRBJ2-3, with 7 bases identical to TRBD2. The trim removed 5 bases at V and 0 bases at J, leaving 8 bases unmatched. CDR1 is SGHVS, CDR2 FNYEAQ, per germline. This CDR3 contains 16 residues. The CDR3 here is CASSRSGLSSTDTQYF. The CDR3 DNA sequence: TGTGCCAGCAGCCGCTCGGGACTATCTAGCACAGATACGCAGTATTTT.

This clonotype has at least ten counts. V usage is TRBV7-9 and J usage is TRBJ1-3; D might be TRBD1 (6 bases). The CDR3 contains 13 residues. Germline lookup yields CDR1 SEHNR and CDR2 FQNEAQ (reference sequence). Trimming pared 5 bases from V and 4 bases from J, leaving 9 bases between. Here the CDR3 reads CASSPGQGNTIYF. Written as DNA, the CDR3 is TGTGCCAGCAGCCCGGGACAAGGAAACACCATATATTTT.

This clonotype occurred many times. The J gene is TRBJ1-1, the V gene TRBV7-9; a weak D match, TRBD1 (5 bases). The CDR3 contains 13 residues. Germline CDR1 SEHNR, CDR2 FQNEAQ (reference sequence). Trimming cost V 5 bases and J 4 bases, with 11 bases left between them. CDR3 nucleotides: TGTGCCAGCAGCACTACAGGTATCACTGAAGCTTTCTTT. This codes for CASSTTGITEAFF. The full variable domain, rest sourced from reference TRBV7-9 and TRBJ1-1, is DTGVSQNPRHKITKRGQNVTFRCDPISEHNRLYWYRQTLGQGPEFLTYFQNEAQLEKSRLLSDRFSAERPKGSFSTLEIQRTEQGDSAMYLCASSTTGITEAFFGQGTRLTVV.

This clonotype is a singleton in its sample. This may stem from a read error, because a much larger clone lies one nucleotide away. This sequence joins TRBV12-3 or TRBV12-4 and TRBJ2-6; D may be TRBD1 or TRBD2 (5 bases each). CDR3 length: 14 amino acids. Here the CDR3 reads CASSLGSGAKVLTF. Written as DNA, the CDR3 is TGTGCCAGCAGTTTGGGATCCGGGGCCAAAGTCCTGACTTTC.

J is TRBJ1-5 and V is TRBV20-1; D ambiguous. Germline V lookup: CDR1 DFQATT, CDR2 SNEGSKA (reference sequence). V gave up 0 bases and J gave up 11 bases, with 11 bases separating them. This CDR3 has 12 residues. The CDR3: CSARERDMAQHF. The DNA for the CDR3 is TGCAGTGCTAGAGAACGGGATATGGCCCAGCATTTT.

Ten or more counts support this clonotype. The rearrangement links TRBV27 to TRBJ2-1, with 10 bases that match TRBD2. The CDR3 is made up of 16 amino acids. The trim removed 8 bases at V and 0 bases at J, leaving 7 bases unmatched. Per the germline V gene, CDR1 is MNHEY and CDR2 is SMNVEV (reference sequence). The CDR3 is CASSSGRQSSYNEQFF. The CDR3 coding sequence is TGTGCCAGCTCTAGCGGGAGACAGAGCTCCTACAATGAGCAGTTCTTC.

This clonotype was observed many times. This CDR3 is CASSHASFLAGAGTGELFF. As DNA, the CDR3 is TGCGCCAGCAGCCACGCCTCCTTTCTAGCGGGAGCAGGGACCGGGGAGCTGTTTTTT. The chain uses TRBV4-3 and TRBJ2-2; 10 bases align to TRBD2. The CDR3 sequence is 19 residues long. CDR1 is LGHNA, CDR2 YSLEER, per germline. V was clipped by 3 bases and J by 5 bases; unmatched bases: 15.

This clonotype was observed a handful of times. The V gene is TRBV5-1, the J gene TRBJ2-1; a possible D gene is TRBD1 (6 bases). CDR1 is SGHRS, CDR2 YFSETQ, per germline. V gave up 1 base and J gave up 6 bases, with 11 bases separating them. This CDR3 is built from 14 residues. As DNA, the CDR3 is TGCGCCAGCAGCTTGCGGGCAGGGGTCAATGAGCAGTTCTTC. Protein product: CASSLRAGVNEQFF.

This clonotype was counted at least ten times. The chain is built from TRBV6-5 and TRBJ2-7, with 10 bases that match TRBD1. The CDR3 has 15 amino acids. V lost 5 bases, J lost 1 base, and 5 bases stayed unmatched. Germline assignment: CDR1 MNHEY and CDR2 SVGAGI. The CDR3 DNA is TGTGCCAGCAGTCAGACAGGGGGCGAATCCTACGAGCAGTACTTC. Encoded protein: CASSQTGGESYEQYF.

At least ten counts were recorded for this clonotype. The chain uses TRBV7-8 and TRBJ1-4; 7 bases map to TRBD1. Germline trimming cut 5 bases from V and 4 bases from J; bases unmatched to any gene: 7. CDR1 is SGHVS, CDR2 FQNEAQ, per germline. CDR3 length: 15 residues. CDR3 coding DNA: TGTGCCAGCAGCCAAGGGACAGCTCGTAATGAAAAACTGTTTTTT. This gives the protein CASSQGTARNEKLFF.

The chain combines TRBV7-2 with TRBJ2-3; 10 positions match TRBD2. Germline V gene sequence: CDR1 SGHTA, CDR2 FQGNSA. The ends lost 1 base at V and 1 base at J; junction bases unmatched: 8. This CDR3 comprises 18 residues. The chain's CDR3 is CASSLGGTSVIGTDTQYF. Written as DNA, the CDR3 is TGTGCCAGCAGCTTAGGTGGGACTAGCGTAATCGGCACAGATACGCAGTATTTT. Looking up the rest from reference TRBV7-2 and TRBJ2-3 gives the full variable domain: GAGVSQSPSNKVTEKGKDVELRCDPISGHTALYWYRQSLGQGLEFLIYFQGNSAPDKSGLPSDRFSAERTGGSVSTLTIQRTQQEDSAVYLCASSLGGTSVIGTDTQYFGPGTRLTVL.

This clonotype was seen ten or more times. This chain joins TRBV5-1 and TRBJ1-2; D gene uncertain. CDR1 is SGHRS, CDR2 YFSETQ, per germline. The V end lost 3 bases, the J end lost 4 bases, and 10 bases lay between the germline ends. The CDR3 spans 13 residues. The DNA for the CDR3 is TGCGCCAGCAGCTCCCATGACGGCTATGGCTACACCTTC. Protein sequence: CASSSHDGYGYTF. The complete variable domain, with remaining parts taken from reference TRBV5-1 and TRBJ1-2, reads KAGVTQTPRYLIKTRGQQVTLSCSPISGHRSVSWYQQTPGQGLQFLFEYFSETQRNKGNFPGRFSGRQFSNSRSEMNVSTLELGDSALYLCASSSHDGYGYTFGSGTRLTVV.

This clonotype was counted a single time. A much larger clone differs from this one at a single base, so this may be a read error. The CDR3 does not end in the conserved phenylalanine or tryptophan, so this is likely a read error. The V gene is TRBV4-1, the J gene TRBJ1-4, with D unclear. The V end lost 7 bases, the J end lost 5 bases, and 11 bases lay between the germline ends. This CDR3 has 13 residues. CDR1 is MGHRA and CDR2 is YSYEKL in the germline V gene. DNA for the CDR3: TGCGCCAGCACCGTTGACCCGAATGAAAAACTGTTTATT. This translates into CASTVDPNEKLFI.

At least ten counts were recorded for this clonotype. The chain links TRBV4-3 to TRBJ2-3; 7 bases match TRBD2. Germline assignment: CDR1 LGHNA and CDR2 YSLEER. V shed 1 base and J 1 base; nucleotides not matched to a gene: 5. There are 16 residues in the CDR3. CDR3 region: CASSQAAGVGTDTQYF. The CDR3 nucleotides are TGCGCCAGCAGCCAAGCCGCGGGGGTTGGCACAGATACGCAGTATTTT.

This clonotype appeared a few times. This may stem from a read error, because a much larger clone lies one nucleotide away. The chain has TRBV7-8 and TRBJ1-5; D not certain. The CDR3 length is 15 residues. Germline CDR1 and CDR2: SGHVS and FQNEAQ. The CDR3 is CASSPLGTVYQHQHF. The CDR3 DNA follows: TGTGCCAGCAGCCCCCTAGGCACCGTCTATCAGCACCAGCATTTT.

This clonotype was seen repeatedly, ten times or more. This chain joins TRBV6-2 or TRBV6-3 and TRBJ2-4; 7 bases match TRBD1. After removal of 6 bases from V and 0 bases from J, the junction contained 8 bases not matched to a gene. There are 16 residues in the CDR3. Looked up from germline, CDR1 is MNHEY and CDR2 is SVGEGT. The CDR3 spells CASSRGQELAKNIQYF. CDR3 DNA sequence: TGTGCCAGCAGCCGTGGACAGGAGCTAGCCAAAAACATTCAGTACTTC.

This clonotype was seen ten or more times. This CDR3 reads CSARLASNTGELFF. CDR3 DNA: TGCAGTGCCAGACTAGCGTCGAACACCGGGGAGCTGTTTTTT. The V call is TRBV20-1, the J call TRBJ2-2, with 8 bases aligning to TRBD2. In germline, CDR1 is DFQATT, CDR2 SNEGSKA (reference sequence). Unmatched junction bases numbered 3, after V lost 6 bases and J lost 0 bases. The length of the CDR3 is 14 residues.

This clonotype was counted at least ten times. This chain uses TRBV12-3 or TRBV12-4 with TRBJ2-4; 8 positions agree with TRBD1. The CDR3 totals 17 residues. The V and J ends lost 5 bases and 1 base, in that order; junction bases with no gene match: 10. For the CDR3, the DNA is TGTGCCAGCAGTCCCTACTTGGACAGGGCGGCCAAAAACATTCAGTACTTC. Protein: CASSPYLDRAAKNIQYF.

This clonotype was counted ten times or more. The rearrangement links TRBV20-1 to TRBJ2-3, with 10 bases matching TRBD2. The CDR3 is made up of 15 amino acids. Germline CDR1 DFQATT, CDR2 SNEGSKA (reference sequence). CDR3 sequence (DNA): TGCAGCGCATGGAGCGGGGGGGGGAGCACAGATACGCAGTATTTT. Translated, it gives CSAWSGGGSTDTQYF.

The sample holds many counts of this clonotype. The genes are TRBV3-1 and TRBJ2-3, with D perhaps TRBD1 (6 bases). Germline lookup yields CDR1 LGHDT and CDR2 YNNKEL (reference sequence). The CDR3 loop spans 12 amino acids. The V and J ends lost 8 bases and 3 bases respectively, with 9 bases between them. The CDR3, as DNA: TGTGCCAGCGGTGACAGGACAGATACGCAGTATTTT. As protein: CASGDRTDTQYF.

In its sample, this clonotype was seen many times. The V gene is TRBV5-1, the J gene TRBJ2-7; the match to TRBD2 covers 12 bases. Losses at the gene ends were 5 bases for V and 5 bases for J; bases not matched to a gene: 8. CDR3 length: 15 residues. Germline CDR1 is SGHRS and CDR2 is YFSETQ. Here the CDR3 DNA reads TGCGCCAGCAGACGGAGGACTAGCGGGATCAACGAGCAGTACTTC. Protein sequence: CASRRRTSGINEQYF.

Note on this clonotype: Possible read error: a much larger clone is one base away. CDR3 DNA sequence: TGCGCCAGCAGGACGGGACTAGCCAAAAAAATTCAGTACTTC. This translates into CASRTGLAKKIQYF. The V and J genes are TRBV5-1 and TRBJ2-4; the match to TRBD2 covers 9 bases. CDR1 and CDR2 from the germline V gene are SGHRS and YFSETQ. The CDR3 spans 14 residues.

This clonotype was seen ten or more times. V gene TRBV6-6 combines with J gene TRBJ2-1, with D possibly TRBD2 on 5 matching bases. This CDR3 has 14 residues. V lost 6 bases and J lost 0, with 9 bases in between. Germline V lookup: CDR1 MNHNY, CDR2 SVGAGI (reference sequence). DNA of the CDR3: TGTGCCAGCAGACCAGCGGTCTCCTACAATGAGCAGTTCTTC. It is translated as CASRPAVSYNEQFF.

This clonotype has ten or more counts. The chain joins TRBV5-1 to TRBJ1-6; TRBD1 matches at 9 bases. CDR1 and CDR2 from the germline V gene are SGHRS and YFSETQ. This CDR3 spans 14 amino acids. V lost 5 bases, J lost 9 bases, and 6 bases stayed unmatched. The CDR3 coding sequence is TGCGCCAGCAGTCCCGGGACAGGGAGTTCACCCCTCCACTTT. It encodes CASSPGTGSSPLHF. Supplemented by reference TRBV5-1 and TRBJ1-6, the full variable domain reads KAGVTQTPRYLIKTRGQQVTLSCSPISGHRSVSWYQQTPGQGLQFLFEYFSETQRNKGNFPGRFSGRQFSNSRSEMNVSTLELGDSALYLCASSPGTGSSPLHFGNGTRLTVT.